The clone carrying this TCR beta chain was detected only once. This record belongs to a study of technical replicates of blood from four donors. Germline V lookup: CDR1 ENHRY, CDR2 SYGVKD. V gave up 3 bases and J gave up 5 bases, with 20 bases separating them. This CDR3 spans 16 amino acids. TCRdb keeps only in-frame clones here, not all; method: immunoSEQ multiplex PCR. The sample lists about 83,000 clones; approximately 94% were seen once. Source material: T cells isolated from PBMCs. The source is a human donor in good health. The rearrangement links TRBV10-3 to TRBJ2-7, with D possibly TRBD1 on 5 matching bases. CDR3 sequence (DNA): TGTGCCATCAGTGACTCCCCTCCGGGCAGGGAAGACGAGCAGTACTTC. Its translation: CAISDSPPGREDEQYF.